This passage covers 11 T cell receptor beta chains from one sample sequenced in a study of cytomegalovirus exposure and HLA in healthy donors. Sequenced by immunoSEQ multiplex PCR; TCRdb stores in-frame clones only, minus some. The table has over 200,000 clones, 80% to 90% seen once; the top ten hold about 2.7%. The sequencing sample was made of PBMCs. These receptors came from a young woman in good health and CMV-seronegative.

The rearrangement joins TRBV6-1 to TRBJ2-7, with 8 nucleotides matching TRBD2. The CDR3 sequence is 16 residues long. Germline V gives CDR1 MNHNS, CDR2 SASEGT. V was clipped by 0 bases and J by 1 base; unmatched bases: 5. CDR3 region: CASSEADGGGSYEQYF. CDR3 in DNA: TGTGCCAGCAGTGAAGCGGACGGGGGGGGGTCCTACGAGCAGTACTTC.

Here the CDR3 reads CASSLSPGSGDGYTF. The CDR3 coding sequence is TGTGCCAGCAGTTTATCCCCCGGGTCAGGGGACGGCTACACCTTC. The chain uses TRBV27 and TRBJ1-2; maybe TRBD1 (6 bases). Trimming removed 0 bases from V and 8 bases from J, with 16 bases in between. The CDR3 covers 15 residues. The V gene's germline CDR1 is MNHEY and CDR2 SMNVEV (reference sequence).

This clone came up once. This chain joins TRBV10-3 and TRBJ2-3; 10 nucleotides line up with TRBD2. Germline CDR1 ENHRY, CDR2 SYGVKD. The length of the CDR3 is 19 residues. J lost 1 base, V lost 8 bases, and 18 bases had no gene match. Here the CDR3 DNA reads TGTGCCATCCGCAGTCGCGAGCTAGCGGGAGAGGCCCGCACAGATACGCAGTATTTT. It encodes CAIRSRELAGEARTDTQYF.

The chain carries TRBV28 and TRBJ1-2; 9 positions agree with TRBD1. There are 18 residues in the CDR3. J was trimmed by 8 bases and V by 4 bases; bases with no gene match: 20. CDR1 is MDHEN and CDR2 is SYDVKM in the germline V gene. CDR3 protein: CASSSTERPGQGLFGYTF. The DNA for the CDR3 is TGTGCCAGCAGTTCCACCGAACGTCCGGGACAGGGTTTATTCGGCTACACCTTC.

The CDR3 spells CASGPGVTGYTF. The CDR3 nucleotides are TGTGCCAGCGGCCCAGGGGTCACTGGCTACACCTTC. V gene TRBV28 combines with J gene TRBJ1-2; TRBD1 might be the D (6 bases). Germline V gives CDR1 MDHEN, CDR2 SYDVKM. The CDR3 is 12 amino acids. V dropped 8 bases and J dropped 7 bases, with 14 bases sitting between them.

The rearrangement uses TRBV29-1 and TRBJ2-3; 7 bases map to TRBD2. V was clipped by 6 bases and J by 6 bases; unmatched bases: 12. This CDR3 spans 14 amino acids. CDR1 is SQVTM and CDR2 is ANQGSEA in the germline V gene. This CDR3 is CSVGLAAVSDTQYF. The CDR3 nucleotides read TGCAGCGTCGGCCTAGCGGCGGTGTCGGATACGCAGTATTTT.

This CDR3 is CSVFTGFQETQYF. The DNA of the CDR3 is TGCAGCGTTTTCACCGGGTTCCAAGAGACCCAGTACTTC. V and J are TRBV29-1 and TRBJ2-5; D ambiguous. V gave up 5 bases and J gave up 1 base, with 11 bases separating them. The length of the CDR3 is 13 residues. Germline loops: CDR1 SQVTM, CDR2 ANQGSEA. Combining the CDR3 with reference TRBV29-1 and TRBJ2-5 gives the whole variable domain SAVISQKPSRDICQRGTSLTIQCQVDSQVTMMFWYRQQPGQSLTLIATANQGSEATYESGFVIDKFPISRPNLTFSTLTVSNMSPEDSSIYLCSVFTGFQETQYFGPGTRLLVL.

The chain carries TRBV28 and TRBJ2-3; the D gene is possibly TRBD2 (6 bases). The CDR3 covers 13 residues. V gave up 11 bases and J gave up 5 bases, with 17 bases separating them. The germline V gene encodes CDR1 MDHEN and CDR2 SYDVKM. CDR3 DNA: TGTGCCGCTCACGGGGGTTCCGAAGATACGCAGTATTTT. It yields the protein CAAHGGSEDTQYF.

The V call is TRBV30, the J call TRBJ1-4, with 10 bases fitting TRBD1. V lost 5 bases, J lost 7 bases, and 10 bases stayed unmatched. The length of the CDR3 is 15 residues. CDR1 and CDR2 from the germline V gene are GTSNPN and SVGIG (reference sequence). CDR3: CAWRTGGKSGEKLFF. The CDR3 nucleotides read TGTGCCTGGCGGACAGGGGGAAAATCGGGTGAAAAACTGTTTTTT.

The V gene is TRBV19, the J gene TRBJ1-2; D is undetermined. V was pared by 7 bases and J by 8 bases, with 17 bases between. The CDR3 has 13 residues. CDR1 LNHDA and CDR2 SQIVND come from the germline V gene (reference sequence). The CDR3 reads CASNVVGETGYTF. CDR3 DNA: TGTGCCAGTAATGTAGTCGGGGAGACGGGCTACACCTTC.

The CDR3 region is CASSDRLRDTEAFF. CDR3 sequence (DNA): TGTGCCAGCAGTGATAGGTTGAGGGACACTGAAGCTTTCTTT. The genes are TRBV6-1 and TRBJ1-1; D is uncertain. Trimming left V 3 bases short and J 3 bases short, with 11 bases between. Germline assignment: CDR1 MNHNS and CDR2 SASEGT. This CDR3 spans 14 amino acids.